The clone carrying this T cell receptor (beta chain) was seen more than once but under ten times. Sorted CD4+ subsets: naive, central memory, regulatory, stem cell-like memory (CD45RO/CCR7/CD25/CD127/CD95/CD27 panel). This record comes from a study of beta chain features in type 1 diabetes. The CDR3 totals 15 residues. Trimming removed 2 bases from V and 6 bases from J, with 13 bases in between. The germline CDR1 and CDR2 sequences are LGHNA and YSLEER. Sequenced material consisted of expressed TCRB transcripts (all of the isolated RNA was reverse transcribed). Some clones are missing from TCRdb's copy, which holds only in-frame ones; the method was immunoSEQ multiplex PCR. This sample yields fewer than 650,000 clones, of which around 16% are seen a single time; 0.07% to 0.095% belongs to the top ten.

This TCR was recovered from a man aged 18 to 30 in good health. Material: naive CD4+ T cells from blood. J is TRBJ2-2 and V is TRBV4-3; either TRBD1 or TRBD2 may fit D (5 bases each). Here the CDR3 reads CASSQTPQGPGELFF. In DNA form, the CDR3 reads TGCGCCAGCAGCCAAACCCCCCAGGGACCCGGGGAGCTGTTTTTT.